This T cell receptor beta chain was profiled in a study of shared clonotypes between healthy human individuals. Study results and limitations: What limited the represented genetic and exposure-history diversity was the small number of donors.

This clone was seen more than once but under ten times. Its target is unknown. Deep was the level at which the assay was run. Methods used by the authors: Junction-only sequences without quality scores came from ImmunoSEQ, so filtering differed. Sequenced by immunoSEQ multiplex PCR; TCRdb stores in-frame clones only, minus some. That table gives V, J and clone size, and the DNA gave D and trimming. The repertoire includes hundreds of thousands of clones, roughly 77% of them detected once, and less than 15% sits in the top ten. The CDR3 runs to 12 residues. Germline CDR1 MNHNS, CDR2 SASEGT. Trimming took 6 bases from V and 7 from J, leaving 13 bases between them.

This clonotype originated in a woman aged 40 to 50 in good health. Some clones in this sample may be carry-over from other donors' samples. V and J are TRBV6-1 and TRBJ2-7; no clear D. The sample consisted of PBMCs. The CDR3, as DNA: TGTGCCAGCAGGCAGGATAGGGTGGAGCAGTACTTC. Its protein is CASRQDRVEQYF.